One TCR beta chain is described in this entry. The antigen remains unidentified. The entry originates in a study of cytotoxic CD8 clonotypes in ibrutinib-treated CLL. Clones were read by immunoSEQ multiplex PCR, and TCRdb kept only the in-frame ones, dropping some. This sample has about 160,000 clones; around nine tenths occur once, and the top ten carry around 2.7%. Notes on the study in general: T-cell clonality at baseline went above that of age-matched healthy donors and rose and fell with circulating CD8+ T-cell counts. Treatment left the uncommon public clonotypes either contracted or stable in frequency.

Germline CDR1 LNHDA, CDR2 SQIVND (reference sequence). V was shortened by 1 base and J by 4 bases, with 13 bases between the two germline ends. The CDR3 is 16 residues long. The chain recombines TRBV19 with TRBJ2-2, with a weak D call TRBD2 (6 bases). The sequenced sample was PBMCs, obtained at disease progression, from a patient treated with ibrutinib. The receptor was isolated from a human donor with chronic lymphocytic leukemia. CDR3 region: CASSIGGRDSTGELFF. The CDR3, as DNA: TGTGCCAGTAGTATAGGGGGCAGGGACTCCACCGGGGAGCTGTTTTTT. Together with reference TRBV19 and TRBJ2-2, the CDR3 gives the full variable domain: DGGITQSPKYLFRKEGQNVTLSCEQNLNHDAMYWYRQDPGQGLRLIYYSQIVNDFQKGDIAEGYSVSREKKESFPLTVTSAQKNPTAFYLCASSIGGRDSTGELFFGEGSRLTVL.